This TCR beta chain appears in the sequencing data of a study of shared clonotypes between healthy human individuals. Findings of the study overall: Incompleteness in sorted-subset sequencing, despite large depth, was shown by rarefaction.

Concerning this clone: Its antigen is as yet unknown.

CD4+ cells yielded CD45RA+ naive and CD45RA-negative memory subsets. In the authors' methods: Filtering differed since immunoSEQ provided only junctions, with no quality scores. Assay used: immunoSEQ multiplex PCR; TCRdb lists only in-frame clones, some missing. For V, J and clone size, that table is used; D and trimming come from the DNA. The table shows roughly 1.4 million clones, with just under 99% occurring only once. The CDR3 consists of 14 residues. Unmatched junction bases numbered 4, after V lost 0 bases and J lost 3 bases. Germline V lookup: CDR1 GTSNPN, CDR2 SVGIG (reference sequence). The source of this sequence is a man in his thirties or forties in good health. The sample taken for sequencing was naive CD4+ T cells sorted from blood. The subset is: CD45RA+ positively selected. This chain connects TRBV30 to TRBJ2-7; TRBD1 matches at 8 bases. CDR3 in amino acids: CAWSVPGQDYEQYF. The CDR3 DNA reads TGTGCCTGGAGTGTCCCGGGACAGGACTACGAGCAGTACTTC. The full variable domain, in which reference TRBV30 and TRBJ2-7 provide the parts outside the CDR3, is SQTIHQWPATLVQPVGSPLSLECTVEGTSNPNLYWYRQAAGRGLQLLFYSVGIGQISSEVPQNLSASRPQDRQFILSSKKLLLSDSGFYLCAWSVPGQDYEQYFGPGTRLTVT.